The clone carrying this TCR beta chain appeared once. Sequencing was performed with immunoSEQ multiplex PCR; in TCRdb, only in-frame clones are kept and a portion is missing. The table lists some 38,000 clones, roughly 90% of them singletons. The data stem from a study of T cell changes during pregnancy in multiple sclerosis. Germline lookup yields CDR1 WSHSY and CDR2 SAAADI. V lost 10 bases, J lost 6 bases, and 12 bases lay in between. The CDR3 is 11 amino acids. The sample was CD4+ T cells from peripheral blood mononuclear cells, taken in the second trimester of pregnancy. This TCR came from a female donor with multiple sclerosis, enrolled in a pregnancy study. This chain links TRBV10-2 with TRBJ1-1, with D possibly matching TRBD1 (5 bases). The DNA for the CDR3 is TGCGCCACCTCCGGGGGTGCTGAAGCTTTCTTT. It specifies CATSGGAEAFF.